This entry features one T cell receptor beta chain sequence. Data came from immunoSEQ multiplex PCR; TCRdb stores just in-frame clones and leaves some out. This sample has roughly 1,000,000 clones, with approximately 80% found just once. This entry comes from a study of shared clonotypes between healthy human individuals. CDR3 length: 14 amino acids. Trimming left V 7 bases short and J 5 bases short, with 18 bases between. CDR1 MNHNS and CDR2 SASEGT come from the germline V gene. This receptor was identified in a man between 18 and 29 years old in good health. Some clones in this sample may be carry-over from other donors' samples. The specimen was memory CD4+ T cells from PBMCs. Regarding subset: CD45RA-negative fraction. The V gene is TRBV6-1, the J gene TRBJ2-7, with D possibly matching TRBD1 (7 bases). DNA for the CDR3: TGTGCCAGCAACCCAGGGGGGACTCCAGACGAGCAGTACTTC. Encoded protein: CASNPGGTPDEQYF.